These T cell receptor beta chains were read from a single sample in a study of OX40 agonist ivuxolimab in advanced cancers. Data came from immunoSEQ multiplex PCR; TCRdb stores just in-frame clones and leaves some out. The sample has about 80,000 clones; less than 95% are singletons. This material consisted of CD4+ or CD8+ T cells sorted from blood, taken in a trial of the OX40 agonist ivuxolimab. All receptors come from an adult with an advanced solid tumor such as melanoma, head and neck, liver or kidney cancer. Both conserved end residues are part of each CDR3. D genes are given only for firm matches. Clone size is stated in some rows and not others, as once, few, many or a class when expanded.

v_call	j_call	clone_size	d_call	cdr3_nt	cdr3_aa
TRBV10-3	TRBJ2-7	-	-	TGTGCCATCAGTACGAACAGGGGGGAGGGCTCCGAGCAGTACTTC	CAISTNRGEGSEQYF
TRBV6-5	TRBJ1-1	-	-	TGTGCCAGCACCTCCCCTGGCTGGAACACTGAAGCTTTCTTT	CASTSPGWNTEAFF
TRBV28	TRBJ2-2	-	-	TGTGCCAGCAGTTACAGCGCGGCAGCCAACACCGGGGAGCTGTTTTTT	CASSYSAAANTGELFF
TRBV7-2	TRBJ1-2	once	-	TGTGCCAGCAGCTTCATCGGGATCTATGGCTACACCTTC	CASSFIGIYGYTF
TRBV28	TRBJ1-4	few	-	TGTGCCAGCAGTTCCAGAGACCCTCGAAAACTGTTTTTT	CASSSRDPRKLFF
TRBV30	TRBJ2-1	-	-	TGTGCCTGGACCAAAGGTGTACTAATGAATGAGCAGTTCTTC	CAWTKGVLMNEQFF
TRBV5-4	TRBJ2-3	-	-	TGTGCCAGCAGCTTCAGGGTCACAGATACGCAGTATTTT	CASSFRVTDTQYF
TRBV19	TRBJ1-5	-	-	TGTGCCAGTAGGGACGGTAGCAATCAGCCCCAGCATTTT	CASRDGSNQPQHF
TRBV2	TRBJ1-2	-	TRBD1	TGTGCCAGCAGTCTGGCCCGGGACAGGCTTTATGGCTACACCTTC	CASSLARDRLYGYTF
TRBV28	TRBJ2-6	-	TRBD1	TGTGCCAGCAGCTCTTACTCGCAGGGGGCGCTCGGGGCCAACGTCCTGACTTTC	CASSSYSQGALGANVLTF
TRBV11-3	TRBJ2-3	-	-	TGTGCCAGCAGCTTGAGCCATGCCCCAGATACGCAGTATTTT	CASSLSHAPDTQYF
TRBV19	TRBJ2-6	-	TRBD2	TGTGCCAGTAGTATTGGACTAGCGGGAGTCGTGGCTGGGGCCAACGTCCTGACTTTC	CASSIGLAGVVAGANVLTF
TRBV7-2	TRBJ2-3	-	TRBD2	TGTGCCAGCAGCGTTAGCGGGGGGGCAGGAGATACGCAGTATTTT	CASSVSGGAGDTQYF